The rows below give T cell receptor beta chains drawn from one sample of a study of blood T cell repertoires in COVID-19. The table came from immunoSEQ multiplex PCR; TCRdb's copy has only in-frame clones and leaves some out. The profile shows under 150,000 clones, approximately 80% of them singletons. The sample was peripheral blood. These receptors all stem from a woman of 80 years or more in a cohort sampled during active or convalescent COVID-19. CDR3s include the opening cysteine and the closing phenylalanine or tryptophan. Rows may omit the clone size; those that give it use once, few, many or a size class.

j_call,v_call,clone_size,cdr3_aa
TRBJ1-2,TRBV4-1,.,CASSRELRQGSGYTF
TRBJ1-2,TRBV2,.,CASSGRHQGSYGYTF
TRBJ2-3,TRBV28,.,CASSLLDRTQYF
TRBJ1-2,TRBV6-5,.,CASSPNTQGVGYTF
TRBJ1-1,TRBV6-5,.,CAKPEKTGKNTEAFF
TRBJ1-3,TRBV28,.,CASSLPRGGNTIYF
TRBJ2-1,TRBV6-2/TRBV6-3,.,CASSRTNAPPNEQFF
TRBJ2-5,TRBV15,.,CATRRGPDRGETQYF
TRBJ2-2,TRBV15,.,CATSRDLRTGPTGELFF
TRBJ2-5,TRBV2,.,CASSRSSQETQYF
TRBJ2-2,TRBV10-2,.,CASSEIRTGELFF
TRBJ1-3,TRBV19,.,CASSPRGSGNTIYF
TRBJ1-2,TRBV27,once,CASSLTGGYGYTF
TRBJ1-1,TRBV7-9,.,CASSRTERAFF
TRBJ1-1,TRBV5-3,.,CARSVAPGGRGTEAFF
TRBJ1-2,TRBV9,.,CASSVGPGSGYGYTF
TRBJ1-1,TRBV5-1,few,CASSLASRSVTEAFF
TRBJ1-2,TRBV28,.,CASSSQGPYGYTF
TRBJ1-3,TRBV4-3,.,CASSIDRVSGNTIYF
TRBJ1-4,TRBV19,.,CASSKIGTGNEKLFF